A single sample is the source of the 19 T cell receptor beta chains below, sequenced in a study of read filtering for tumor transcriptome and immune sequencing. From 300 to 400 ng of RNA, a library with molecular barcoded alpha/delta and beta/gamma adaptors was made. From the reads, TCRdb called clonotypes with MiXCR, one entry per CDR3 protein. Of approximately 150,000 distinct CDR3 sequences listed, about 13% are singletons. The specimen was a population of CD138-negative cells sorted from bone marrow. These receptors came from a donor at least 40 years old with multiple myeloma.

This clonotype has a count of ten or more. J is TRBJ2-3 and V is TRBV5-1; D gene unclear. Trimming took 3 bases from V and 10 from J, leaving 12 bases between them. The CDR3 is made up of 12 amino acids. The V gene's germline CDR1 is SGHRS and CDR2 YFSETQ. CDR3 sequence: CASSSSKLAQYF. The CDR3 bases are TGCGCCAGCAGCTCCTCCAAGCTTGCGCAGTATTTT.

Worth noting for this clonotype: A read error is possible here, since a much larger clone lies one base away. This rearrangement joins TRBV7-3 to TRBJ2-1, with 11 bases fitting TRBD2. This CDR3 has 18 residues. The germline V gene has CDR1 SGHTA and CDR2 FQGTGA. The CDR3 nucleotides read TGTGCCAGCGGCTTGGAGATAGCGGGAGGGCCGAGAGAAAATGAGCAGTTCTTC. Translating gives CASGLEIAGGPRENEQFF.

On this clonotype itself: This may be a read error, as it is one base from a much larger clone. The CDR3 DNA is TGCGCCAGCAGCCAAGATAAAGCTGACCGCTACGAGCAGTACTTC. Encoded protein: CASSQDKADRYEQYF. The chain uses TRBV4-3 and TRBJ2-7; no clear D. The CDR3 runs to 15 residues. V was trimmed by 0 bases and J by 3 bases, leaving 12 bases between them. The germline V gene has CDR1 LGHNA and CDR2 YSLEER.

Comments on this clonotype: A single base separates this from a much larger clone, so it may be a read error. The CDR3 spells CASSPSDRVNTEAFF. DNA of the CDR3: TGTGCCAGCAGCCCCTCCGACCGGGTGAACACTGAAGCTTTCTTT. The rearrangement joins TRBV5-5 to TRBJ1-1; no reliable D call. V was pared by 4 bases and J by 0 bases, with 13 bases between. CDR3 size: 15 residues. The germline CDR1 and CDR2 sequences are SGHKS and YYEKEE (reference sequence). Full variable domain (rest looked up from reference TRBV5-5 and TRBJ1-1): DAGVTQSPTHLIKTRGQQVTLRCSPISGHKSVSWYQQVLGQGPQFIFQYYEKEERGRGNFPDRFSARQFPNYSSELNVNALLLGDSALYLCASSPSDRVNTEAFFGQGTRLTVV.

This clonotype was detected only a few times. This clone may be a read error of a much larger clone one base away. The chain has TRBV11-2 and TRBJ2-1, with no clear D. This CDR3 has 12 amino acids. The germline gives CDR1 SGHAT, CDR2 FQNNGV. The CDR3 region is CASSLNGNKQFF. The CDR3 nucleotides are TGTGCCAGCAGCTTAAACGGCAATAAGCAGTTCTTC.

This clonotype was counted only a few times. The chain is built from TRBV14 and TRBJ2-5, with D possibly being TRBD1 or TRBD2 (5 bases each). The V gene's germline CDR1 is SGHDN and CDR2 FVKESK. There are 16 residues in the CDR3. V gave up 1 base and J gave up 2 bases, with 14 bases separating them. CDR3: CASSQAPGRGQETQYF. CDR3 bases: TGTGCCAGCAGCCAAGCCCCAGGGAGAGGGCAAGAGACCCAGTACTTC.

The table lists this clonotype with many counts. A junction end diverges from the germline sequence, so it may reflect a read error. The chain employs TRBV5-1 and TRBJ2-3; 8 bases align to TRBD2. Germline V lookup: CDR1 SGHRS, CDR2 YFSETQ. This CDR3 spans 15 amino acids. In DNA, the CDR3 is TGTGCCAGCAGCTTAGGTCGGGGGGGAGCAGATACGCAGTATTTT. It encodes CASSLGRGGADTQYF.

This clonotype was seen a handful of times. The rearrangement uses TRBV5-1 and TRBJ2-1; 14 bases agree with TRBD2. Losses at the gene ends were 4 bases for V and 8 bases for J; bases not matched to a gene: 5. Germline CDR1 is SGHRS and CDR2 is YFSETQ. The CDR3 consists of 15 residues. The CDR3 nucleotides are TGCGCCAGCAGCCCGGGGACTAGCGGGAGAGATGAGCAGTTCTTC. Protein: CASSPGTSGRDEQFF.

In this sample, this clonotype turned up many times. J is TRBJ1-5 and V is TRBV7-2; D unresolved. CDR3 length: 15 residues. The V gene's germline CDR1 is SGHTA and CDR2 FQGNSA. V was cut by 5 bases and J by 2 bases, with 13 bases left in between. CDR3 nucleotides: TGTGCCAGCAGCCCCCTTTGGATGGGCAATCAGCCCCAGCATTTT. Amino acid sequence: CASSPLWMGNQPQHF.

This clonotype was found many times. The chain recombines TRBV29-1 with TRBJ2-1, with TRBD2 matching over 12 bases. V lost 1 base, J lost 5 bases, and 9 bases stayed unmatched. The CDR3 spans 17 residues. The germline V gene encodes CDR1 SQVTM and CDR2 ANQGSEA. This CDR3 reads CSVEGLAGAYRDNEQFF. The CDR3 bases are TGCAGCGTTGAAGGACTAGCGGGAGCGTATCGGGACAATGAGCAGTTCTTC.

This clonotype was picked up a small number of times. The junction departs from germline at one end; a sequencing error may be responsible. The genes are TRBV5-1 and TRBJ2-1; 8 positions agree with TRBD2. This CDR3 is 19 amino acids long. The V gene's germline CDR1 is SGHRS and CDR2 YFSETQ. The CDR3 DNA reads as TGCGCCAGCAGCCCCCGGGGGACACATCTAGCGGGCGAATACAATGAGCTGTTCTTC. Amino acid sequence: CASSPRGTHLAGEYNELFF.

This clonotype was observed at least ten times. This rearrangement joins TRBV5-1 to TRBJ2-1; no reliable D call. Trimming took off 0 bases at V and 4 bases at J, with 8 bases between the two ends. The CDR3 length is 14 residues. Germline CDR1 and CDR2: SGHRS and YFSETQ. The CDR3 loop is CASSLDGTYNEQFF. CDR3 coding DNA: TGCGCCAGCAGCTTGGATGGAACTTACAATGAGCAGTTCTTC.

Turning to this clonotype: Just one base apart from a much larger clone, this may be a read error. V gene TRBV29-1 combines with J gene TRBJ2-5; D is undetermined. V shed 4 bases and J shed 9 bases, with 12 bases lying between them. The CDR3 runs to 11 residues. Germline CDR1 reads SQVTM; CDR2 reads ANQGSEA. The CDR3 coding sequence is TGCAGCGTTGCAGGTCTGGGCTCCCAGTACTTC. Amino acids: CSVAGLGSQYF. The full variable domain, its missing parts supplied by reference TRBV29-1 and TRBJ2-5, is SAVISQKPSRDICQRGTSLTIQCQVDSQVTMMFWYRQQPGQSLTLIATANQGSEATYESGFVIDKFPISRPNLTFSTLTVSNMSPEDSSIYLCSVAGLGSQYFGPGTRLLVL.

This clonotype was observed many times. This sequence joins TRBV20-1 and TRBJ2-3; TRBD2 matches 10 bases. This CDR3 has 14 residues. Trimming at V came to 2 bases and at J to 3 bases, leaving 2 bases not matched to a gene. The germline CDR1 and CDR2 sequences are DFQATT and SNEGSKA (reference sequence). The CDR3, as DNA: TGCAGTGCTAGACTAGCGGGAGCGACAGATACGCAGTATTTT. Protein: CSARLAGATDTQYF.

The sample holds many counts of this clonotype. The V call is TRBV5-6, the J call TRBJ2-5; D not certain. V gave up 5 bases and J gave up 5 bases, with 16 bases separating them. The germline V gene encodes CDR1 SGHDT and CDR2 YYEEEE. The CDR3 length is 14 residues. The CDR3 region is CASSSGLHRETQYF. In DNA, the CDR3 is TGTGCCAGCAGTAGTGGGCTCCACCGGGAGACCCAGTACTTC.

This clonotype was picked up many times. The rearrangement uses TRBV27 and TRBJ2-7; the D gene is possibly TRBD1 (7 bases). Trimming shortened V by 8 bases and J by 9 bases, and 26 bases separated the two germline ends. Looked up from germline, CDR1 is MNHEY and CDR2 is SMNVEV (reference sequence). The CDR3 runs 15 residues. As DNA, the CDR3 is TGTGCCAGCCGCAGGGGGGACGGACTGCTCGCGTCGCAGTACTTC. It translates to CASRRGDGLLASQYF.

This clonotype was counted between two and nine times. This sequence may be a read error, since a much larger clone differs from it by one base. This chain uses TRBV9 with TRBJ2-1; D may be TRBD1 (6 bases). Germline lookup yields CDR1 SGDLS and CDR2 YYNGEE. Deletions cut 2 bases from V and 5 bases from J, with 14 bases between. This CDR3 contains 15 residues. The CDR3 loop is CASSVKYRENNEQFF. DNA of the CDR3: TGTGCCAGCAGCGTCAAGTACAGGGAAAACAATGAGCAGTTCTTC.

This clonotype was picked up many times. This chain joins TRBV29-1 and TRBJ2-1; the match to TRBD1 covers 7 bases. Unmatched junction bases numbered 12, after V lost 3 bases and J lost 7 bases. The CDR3 runs to 15 residues. The germline V gene encodes CDR1 SQVTM and CDR2 ANQGSEA. CDR3 coding DNA: TGCAGCGTTGATTCGGGACAGAGGTGGTCGAATGAGCAGTTCTTC. This sequence encodes CSVDSGQRWSNEQFF.

This rearrangement joins TRBV29-1 to TRBJ1-1; TRBD1 aligns across 7 bases. Germline V lookup: CDR1 SQVTM, CDR2 ANQGSEA. This CDR3 spans 13 amino acids. V lost 7 bases and J lost 5; bases outside the gene matches: 10. CDR3 region: CSAGTEGFTEAFF. The CDR3 coding sequence is TGCAGCGCCGGGACAGAGGGCTTTACTGAAGCTTTCTTT.